This TCR beta chain was retrieved from a study of blood T cell repertoires in COVID-19. Study-wide context: COVID-19 samples, acute and convalescent, were from the United States, Italy and Spain.

Those enrolled, adults aged about 18 to 89 years, came from 24 US areas. Donors were grouped by their self-reported clinical history. Original processing notes: Reference gene primers were amplified, and this amplification served to estimate nucleated cell counts. Profiled with immunoSEQ multiplex PCR; TCRdb holds only in-frame clones, not every one. That table furnishes V, J and clone size, whereas the DNA furnished D and trimming. The table lists about 220,000 clones, about four fifths of them singletons, with 3% to 3.5% in the top ten. This CDR3 region has 16 residues. Germline V gene sequence: CDR1 LGHDT, CDR2 YNNKEL (reference sequence). Trimming took 2 bases from V and 3 from J; bases not matched to a gene: 7.

The chain couples TRBV3-1 (or the pseudogene TRBV3-2) to TRBJ2-3; 8 bases map to TRBD1. This receptor was taken from a woman aged 55-70 years who had recovered from COVID-19. The specimen sequenced was PBMCs or T cells enriched from blood (not recorded which). DNA of the CDR3: TGTGCCAGCAGCCAACACAGACAGGGGAGGACAGATACGCAGTATTTT. Protein sequence: CASSQHRQGRTDTQYF.